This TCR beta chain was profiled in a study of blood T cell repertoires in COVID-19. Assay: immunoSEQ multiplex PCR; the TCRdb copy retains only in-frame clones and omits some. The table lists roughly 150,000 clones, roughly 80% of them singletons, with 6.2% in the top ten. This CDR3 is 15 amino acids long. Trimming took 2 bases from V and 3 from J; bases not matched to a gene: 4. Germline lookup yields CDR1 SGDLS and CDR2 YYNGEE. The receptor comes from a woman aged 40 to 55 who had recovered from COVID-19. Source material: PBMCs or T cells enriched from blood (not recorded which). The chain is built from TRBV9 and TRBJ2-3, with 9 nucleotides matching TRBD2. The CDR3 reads CASSVSGRGTDTQYF. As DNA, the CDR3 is TGTGCCAGCAGCGTTAGCGGGAGAGGGACAGATACGCAGTATTTT. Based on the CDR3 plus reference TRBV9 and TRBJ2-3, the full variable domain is DSGVTQTPKHLITATGQRVTLRCSPRSGDLSVYWYQQSLDQGLQFLIQYYNGEERAKGNILERFSAQQFPDLHSELNLSSLELGDSALYFCASSVSGRGTDTQYFGPGTRLTVL.